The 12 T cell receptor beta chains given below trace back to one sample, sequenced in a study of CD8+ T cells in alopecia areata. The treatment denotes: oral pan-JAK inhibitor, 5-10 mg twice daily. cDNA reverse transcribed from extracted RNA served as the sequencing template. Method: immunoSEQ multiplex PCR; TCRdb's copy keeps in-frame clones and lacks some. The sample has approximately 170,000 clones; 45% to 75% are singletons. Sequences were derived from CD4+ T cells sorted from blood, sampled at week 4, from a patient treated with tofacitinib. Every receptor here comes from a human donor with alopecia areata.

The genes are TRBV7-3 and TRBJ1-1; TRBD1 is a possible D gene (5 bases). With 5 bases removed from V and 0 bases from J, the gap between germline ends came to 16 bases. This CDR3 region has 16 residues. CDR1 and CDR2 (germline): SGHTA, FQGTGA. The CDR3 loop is CASSLLPTALNTEAFF. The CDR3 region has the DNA TGTGCCAGCAGCCTACTTCCGACAGCATTGAACACTGAAGCTTTCTTT.

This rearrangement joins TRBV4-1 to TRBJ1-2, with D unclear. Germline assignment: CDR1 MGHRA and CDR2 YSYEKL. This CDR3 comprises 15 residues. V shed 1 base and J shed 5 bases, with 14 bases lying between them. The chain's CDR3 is CASSQVRRVGYGYTF. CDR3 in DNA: TGCGCCAGCAGCCAAGTGAGGCGGGTGGGTTATGGCTACACCTTC.

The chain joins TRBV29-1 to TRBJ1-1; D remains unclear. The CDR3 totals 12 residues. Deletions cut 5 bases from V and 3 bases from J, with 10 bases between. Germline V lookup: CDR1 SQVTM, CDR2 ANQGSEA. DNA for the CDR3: TGCAGCGTTCTACTTGGGGACACTGAAGCTTTCTTT. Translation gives CSVLLGDTEAFF.

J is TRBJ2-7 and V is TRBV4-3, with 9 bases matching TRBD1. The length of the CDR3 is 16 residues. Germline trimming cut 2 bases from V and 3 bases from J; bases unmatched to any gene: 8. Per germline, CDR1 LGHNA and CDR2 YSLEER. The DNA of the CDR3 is TGCGCCAGCAGCCAAACACCGGGACAGGGAATCTACGAGCAGTACTTC. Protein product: CASSQTPGQGIYEQYF.

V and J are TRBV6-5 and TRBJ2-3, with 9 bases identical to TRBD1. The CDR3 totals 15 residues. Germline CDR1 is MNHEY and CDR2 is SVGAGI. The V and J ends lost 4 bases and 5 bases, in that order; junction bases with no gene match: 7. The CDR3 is CASSFGDRAGDTQYF. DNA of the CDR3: TGTGCCAGCAGTTTTGGGGACAGGGCTGGAGATACGCAGTATTTT.

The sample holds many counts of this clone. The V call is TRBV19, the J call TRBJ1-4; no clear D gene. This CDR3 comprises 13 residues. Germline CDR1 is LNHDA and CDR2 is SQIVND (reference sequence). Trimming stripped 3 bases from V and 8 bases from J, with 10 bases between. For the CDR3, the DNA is TGTGCCAGTAGTATCGACAAGGACGAAAAACTGTTTTTT. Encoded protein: CASSIDKDEKLFF.

This chain's CDR3 is CASSPQDREGGYTF. CDR3 DNA sequence: TGCGCCAGCAGCCCTCAAGACAGGGAGGGAGGCTACACCTTC. The chain links TRBV4-1 to TRBJ1-2, with 7 bases matching TRBD1. The CDR3 loop spans 14 amino acids. Germline-derived CDR1 and CDR2 are MGHRA and YSYEKL. The V segment lost 4 bases and the J segment 8 bases; nucleotides outside the gene matches: 10.

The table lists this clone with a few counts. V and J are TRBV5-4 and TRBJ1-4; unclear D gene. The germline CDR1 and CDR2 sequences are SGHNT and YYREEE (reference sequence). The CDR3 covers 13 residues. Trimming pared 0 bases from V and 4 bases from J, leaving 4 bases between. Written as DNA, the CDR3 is TGTGCCAGCAGCTTGGGATTTAATGAAAAACTGTTTTTT. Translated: CASSLGFNEKLFF. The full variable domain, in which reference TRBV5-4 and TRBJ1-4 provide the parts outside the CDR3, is ETGVTQSPTHLIKTRGQQVTLRCSSQSGHNTVSWYQQALGQGPQFIFQYYREEENGRGNFPPRFSGLQFPNYSSELNVNALELDDSALYLCASSLGFNEKLFFGSGTQLSVL.

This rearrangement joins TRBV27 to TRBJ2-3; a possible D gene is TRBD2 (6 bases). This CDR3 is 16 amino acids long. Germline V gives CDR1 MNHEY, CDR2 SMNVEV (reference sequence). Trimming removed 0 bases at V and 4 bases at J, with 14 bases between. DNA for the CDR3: TGTGCCAGCAGTTTATCGCTAGGAGGGAGGCCAGATACGCAGTATTTT. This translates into CASSLSLGGRPDTQYF.

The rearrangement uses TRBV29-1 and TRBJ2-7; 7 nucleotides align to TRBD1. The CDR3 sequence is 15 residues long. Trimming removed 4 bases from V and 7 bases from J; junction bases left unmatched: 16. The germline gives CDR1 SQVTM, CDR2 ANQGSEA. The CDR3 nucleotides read TGCAGCGTTGCAAATACCGGGACAGCTAAAAGGGAGCAGTACTTC. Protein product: CSVANTGTAKREQYF.

The CDR3 is CAWSRQGGNQPQHF. CDR3 in DNA: TGTGCCTGGAGTAGACAGGGAGGCAATCAGCCCCAGCATTTT. V usage is TRBV30 and J usage is TRBJ1-5, with 7 bases that match TRBD1. The CDR3 has 14 amino acids. With 2 bases clipped from V and 2 bases from J, the junction kept 3 bases outside the gene matches. Germline-derived CDR1 and CDR2 are GTSNPN and SVGIG (reference sequence).

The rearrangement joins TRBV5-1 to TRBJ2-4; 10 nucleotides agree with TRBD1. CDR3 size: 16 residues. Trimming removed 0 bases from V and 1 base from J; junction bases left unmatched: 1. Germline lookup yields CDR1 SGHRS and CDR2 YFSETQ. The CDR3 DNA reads TGCGCCAGCAGCTTGGTGGGACAGGGGGCCAAAAACATTCAGTACTTC. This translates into CASSLVGQGAKNIQYF. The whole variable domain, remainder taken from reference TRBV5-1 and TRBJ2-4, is KAGVTQTPRYLIKTRGQQVTLSCSPISGHRSVSWYQQTPGQGLQFLFEYFSETQRNKGNFPGRFSGRQFSNSRSEMNVSTLELGDSALYLCASSLVGQGAKNIQYFGAGTRLSVL.